What follows describes a single T cell receptor beta chain. Its matching antigen is unknown. This specimen belongs to a study of T cell responses to AZD1222 COVID-19 vaccine. Study-wide findings and caveats: Without day 14 samples, only post-peak T cell repertoires were studied. CD4 TCRs linked to vaccination spanned spike, dominating at 160-218 and 743-854.

Using immunoSEQ multiplex PCR, the repertoire was profiled, and TCRdb retains in-frame clones only, with some absent. The sample holds fewer than 75,000 clones, 75% to 95% seen once. CDR1 and CDR2 from the germline V gene are SEHNR and FQNEAQ (reference sequence). This CDR3 has 18 residues. With 5 bases clipped from V and 0 bases from J, the junction kept 6 bases outside the gene matches. V gene TRBV7-9 combines with J gene TRBJ2-6, with 11 bases that match TRBD2. The origin of this receptor is an adult who received the MenACWY meningococcal vaccine as a control. The source material was peripheral blood, sampled 28 days after the second dose of the MenACWY control vaccine. The CDR3 DNA is TGTGCCAGCAGCCCTACTAGCGGGAGACTCTCTGGGGCCAACGTCCTGACTTTC. This encodes CASSPTSGRLSGANVLTF.